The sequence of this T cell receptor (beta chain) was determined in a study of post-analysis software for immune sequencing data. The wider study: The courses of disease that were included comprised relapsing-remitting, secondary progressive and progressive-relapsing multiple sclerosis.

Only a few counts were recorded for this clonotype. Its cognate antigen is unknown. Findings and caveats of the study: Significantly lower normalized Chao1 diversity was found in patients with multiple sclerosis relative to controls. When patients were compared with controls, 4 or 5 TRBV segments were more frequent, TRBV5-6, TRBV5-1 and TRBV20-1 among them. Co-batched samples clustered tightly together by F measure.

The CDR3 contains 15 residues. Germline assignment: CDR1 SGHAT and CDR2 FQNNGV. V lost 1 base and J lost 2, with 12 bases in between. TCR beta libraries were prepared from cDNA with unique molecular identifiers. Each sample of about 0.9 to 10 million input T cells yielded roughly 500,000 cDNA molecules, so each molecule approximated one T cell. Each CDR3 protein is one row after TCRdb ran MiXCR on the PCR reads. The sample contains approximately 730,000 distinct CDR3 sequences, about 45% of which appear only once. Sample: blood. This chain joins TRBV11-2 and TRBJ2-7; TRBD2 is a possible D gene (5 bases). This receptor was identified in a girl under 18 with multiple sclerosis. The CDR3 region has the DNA TGTGCCAGCAGCTTAGTGGGGAGACACACCTACGAGCAGTACTTC. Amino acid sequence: CASSLVGRHTYEQYF.